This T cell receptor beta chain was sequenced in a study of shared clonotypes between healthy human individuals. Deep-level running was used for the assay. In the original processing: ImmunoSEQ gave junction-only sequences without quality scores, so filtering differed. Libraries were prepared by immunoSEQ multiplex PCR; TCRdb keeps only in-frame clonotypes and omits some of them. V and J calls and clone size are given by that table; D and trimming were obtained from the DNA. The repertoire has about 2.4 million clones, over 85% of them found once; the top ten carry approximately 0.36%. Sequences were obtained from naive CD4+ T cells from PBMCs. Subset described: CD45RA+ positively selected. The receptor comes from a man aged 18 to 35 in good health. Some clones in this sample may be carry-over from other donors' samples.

The CDR3 is CATSDYGYTF. CDR3 in DNA: TGTGCCACCTCGGACTATGGCTACACCTTC. The chain recombines TRBV10-3 with TRBJ1-2; D is undetermined. The CDR3 has 10 residues. Trimming pared 10 bases from V and 3 bases from J, leaving 6 bases between. Germline loops: CDR1 ENHRY, CDR2 SYGVKD.